This T cell receptor (beta chain) was captured by sequencing in a study of blood T cell repertoires in COVID-19. Study-wide context: The origin of the acute and convalescent COVID-19 samples was the United States, Italy and Spain. Sample material is recorded as cDNA or gDNA derived from T cells, B-cell-depleted T cells, or PBMCs.

In the authors' workflow: Nucleated cell number was recorded as an estimate derived from reference gene primer amplification. The method was immunoSEQ multiplex PCR; TCRdb's version includes in-frame clones alone and lacks a portion of them. V and J calls and clone size are those listed in that table; D and trimming were worked out from the DNA. The data show 150,000 to 180,000 clones, 75% to 85% seen once. Those enrolled in Seattle joined during active infection and were followed longitudinally afterward. CDR3 size: 14 residues. V lost 0 bases, J lost 5 bases, and 2 bases stayed unmatched. Germline V CDR1 and CDR2: MNHEY, SVGAGI.

This sequence originates from a woman aged 60-70 years with COVID-19, enrolled during active disease. The chain carries TRBV6-5 and TRBJ2-7; 9 nucleotides line up with TRBD2. The sample taken for sequencing was peripheral blood. CDR3 in amino acids: CASSYSGLANEQYF. In nucleotides, the CDR3 is TGTGCCAGCAGTTACTCGGGACTAGCAAACGAGCAGTACTTC.